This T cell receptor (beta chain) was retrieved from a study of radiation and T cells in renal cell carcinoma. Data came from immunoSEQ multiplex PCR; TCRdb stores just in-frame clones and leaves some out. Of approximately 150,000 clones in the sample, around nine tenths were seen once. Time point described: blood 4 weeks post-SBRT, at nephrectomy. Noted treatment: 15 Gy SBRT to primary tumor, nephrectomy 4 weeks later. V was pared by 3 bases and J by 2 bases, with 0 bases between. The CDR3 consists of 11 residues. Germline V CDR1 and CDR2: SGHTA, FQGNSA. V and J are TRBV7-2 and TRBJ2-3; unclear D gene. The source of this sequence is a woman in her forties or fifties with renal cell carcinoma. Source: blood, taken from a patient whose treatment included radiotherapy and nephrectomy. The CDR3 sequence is CASSFTDTQYF. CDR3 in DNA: TGTGCCAGCAGCTTCACAGATACGCAGTATTTT.